The 23 T cell receptor beta chains presented below share a single source sample, sequenced in a study of cytomegalovirus exposure and HLA in healthy donors. The PCR employed 60 Vbeta primers together with 13 Jbeta primers. Here immunoSEQ multiplex PCR was the method, and the copy in TCRdb shows in-frame clones only, minus some. Its clone listing holds 200,000 to 250,000 clones. The sequencing sample was made of PBMCs. These receptors were taken from a girl aged 2 to 10 in good health and CMV-seropositive.

The V gene is TRBV5-4, the J gene TRBJ2-1, with D unresolved. This CDR3 is built from 12 residues. The germline V and J ends were trimmed by 5 bases and 9 bases, with 12 bases remaining between them. Germline CDR1 SGHNT, CDR2 YYREEE (reference sequence). CDR3 loop: CASRYDVLEQFF. CDR3 bases: TGTGCCAGCAGATACGATGTACTTGAGCAGTTCTTC.

The chain has TRBV7-2 and TRBJ1-1; D gene unclear. V was cut by 4 bases and J by 0 bases, with 6 bases left in between. The length of the CDR3 is 13 residues. Germline V gene data show CDR1 as SGHTA and CDR2 as FQGNSA. The CDR3 sequence is CASSSPVNTEAFF. CDR3 DNA sequence: TGTGCCAGCAGCTCCCCAGTGAACACTGAAGCTTTCTTT.

The rearrangement links TRBV9 to TRBJ2-2, with D perhaps TRBD1 (6 bases). CDR3 length equals 18 residues. The germline V and J ends were trimmed by 3 bases and 5 bases, with 23 bases remaining between them. CDR1 SGDLS and CDR2 YYNGEE come from the germline V gene. The CDR3 sequence: CASSAPRGGTKRTGELFF. CDR3 in DNA: TGTGCCAGCAGCGCCCCCAGGGGCGGAACAAAGCGGACCGGGGAGCTGTTTTTT.

The V and J genes are TRBV7-2 and TRBJ2-1, with D hard to call. With 5 bases removed from V and 0 bases from J, the gap between germline ends came to 11 bases. The CDR3 is made up of 15 amino acids. CDR1 is SGHTA, CDR2 FQGNSA, per germline. The DNA of the CDR3 is TGTGCCAGCAGCACCACTATGCCCTCCTACAATGAGCAGTTCTTC. Translated: CASSTTMPSYNEQFF.

In the case of this clone: Other nucleotide sequences in the sample specify the same CDR3. The V call is TRBV28, the J call TRBJ1-5, with D unclear. The CDR3 is 11 residues long. V lost 4 bases and J 7 bases, leaving 5 bases between the germline ends. The germline V gene encodes CDR1 MDHEN and CDR2 SYDVKM. The CDR3 nucleotides are TGTGCCAGCAGTTCGAGGCAGCCCCAGCATTTT. It translates to CASSSRQPQHF.

V gene TRBV11-1 combines with J gene TRBJ2-3, with 8 nucleotides matching TRBD2. The trim removed 0 bases at V and 4 bases at J, leaving 9 bases unmatched. The CDR3 loop spans 17 amino acids. CDR1 and CDR2 from the germline V gene are SGHAT and FQDESV (reference sequence). In DNA, the CDR3 is TGTGCCAGCAGCTTAGCCCCGCCGGGACTAGGGGCAGATACGCAGTATTTT. Translation gives CASSLAPPGLGADTQYF.

The chain has TRBV7-2 and TRBJ2-3, with 14 bases matching TRBD2. The CDR3 has 19 amino acids. Germline trimming cut 5 bases from V and 6 bases from J; bases unmatched to any gene: 16. Germline lookup yields CDR1 SGHTA and CDR2 FQGNSA. The CDR3 DNA sequence: TGTGCCAGCAGCCCAAGCCGACTAGCGGGAGGGCCCGCTTGGGATACGCAGTATTTT. Residues: CASSPSRLAGGPAWDTQYF.

V is TRBV7-6 and J is TRBJ2-5; the D is unclear. CDR1 and CDR2 from the germline V gene are SGHVS and FNYEAQ. The CDR3 is 13 amino acids. V lost 1 base and J lost 1, with 4 bases in between. CDR3 nucleotide sequence: TGTGCCAGCAGCTTAGTCAGCCAAGAGACCCAGTACTTC. Its translation is CASSLVSQETQYF.

The chain combines TRBV9 with TRBJ1-1; 11 nucleotides line up with TRBD1. The CDR3 has 17 residues. The germline V gene encodes CDR1 SGDLS and CDR2 YYNGEE. J lost 6 bases, V lost 0 bases, and 10 bases had no gene match. CDR3 coding DNA: TGTGCCAGCAGCGTAGGGCCACCGGGACAGGGGGTCTCTGAAGCTTTCTTT. Translated: CASSVGPPGQGVSEAFF.

J is TRBJ1-2 and V is TRBV10-1, with 8 bases that match TRBD1. The CDR3 consists of 15 residues. Germline V lookup: CDR1 WNHNN, CDR2 SYGVQD (reference sequence). The V and J ends lost 0 bases and 2 bases, in that order; junction bases with no gene match: 2. The CDR3 spells CASSESRTGNYGYTF. DNA for the CDR3: TGCGCCAGCAGTGAGTCTCGGACAGGGAACTATGGCTACACCTTC.

The chain combines TRBV19 with TRBJ1-4; 7 nucleotides agree with TRBD1. This CDR3 has 13 amino acids. J lost 6 bases, V lost 4 bases, and 2 bases had no gene match. Germline CDR1 is LNHDA and CDR2 is SQIVND (reference sequence). The CDR3 loop reads CASSTDRDEKLFF. Written as DNA, the CDR3 is TGTGCCAGTAGTACAGACAGGGATGAAAAACTGTTTTTT.

The chain combines TRBV6-5 with TRBJ2-7; 11 bases agree with TRBD2. CDR1 and CDR2 from the germline V gene are MNHEY and SVGAGI. The V and J ends lost 5 bases and 1 base, in that order; junction bases with no gene match: 4. There are 15 residues in the CDR3. The CDR3 bases are TGTGCCAGCAGTACCGGGACTAGCGGATCCTACGAGCAGTACTTC. Translated, it gives CASSTGTSGSYEQYF.

The chain combines TRBV5-1 with TRBJ2-7, with D possibly matching TRBD2 (6 bases). Per germline, CDR1 SGHRS and CDR2 YFSETQ. This CDR3 spans 15 amino acids. The V gene lost 5 bases and the J gene lost 5 bases, with 20 bases spanning the gap. The CDR3 region has the DNA TGCGCCAGCAGGGCGGGACTGTCGGGGCCCCACGAGCAGTACTTC. Amino acid sequence: CASRAGLSGPHEQYF.

The chain uses TRBV18 and TRBJ1-5; no firm D call. The CDR3 totals 13 residues. The V end lost 3 bases, the J end lost 6 bases, and 9 bases lay between the germline ends. CDR1 KGHSH and CDR2 LQKENI come from the germline V gene. Here the CDR3 DNA reads TGTGCCAGCTCACCCGGGGAGGGTCAGCCCCAGCATTTT. Encoded protein: CASSPGEGQPQHF.

The V call is TRBV6-6, the J call TRBJ2-7; D is perhaps TRBD1 (6 bases). The CDR3 totals 12 residues. Germline CDR1 MNHNY, CDR2 SVGAGI (reference sequence). Trimming cost V 6 bases and J 3 bases, with 9 bases left between them. The CDR3 is CASSRTDYEQYF. DNA for the CDR3: TGTGCCAGCAGCAGGACAGACTACGAGCAGTACTTC.

This chain connects TRBV9 to TRBJ2-7; 14 bases agree with TRBD2. The germline CDR1 and CDR2 sequences are SGDLS and YYNGEE. V shed 3 bases, J shed 2 bases, and the junction held 7 bases outside the gene matches. The CDR3 has 17 residues. This CDR3 is CASSAGLAGAETYEQYF. The DNA of the CDR3 is TGTGCCAGCAGCGCGGGACTAGCGGGGGCCGAGACCTACGAGCAGTACTTC.

This chain uses TRBV29-1 with TRBJ2-5; 8 nucleotides agree with TRBD2. TRBJ2-7 matches the DNA end more closely, so the J call is doubtful. This CDR3 is 13 amino acids long. Looked up from germline, CDR1 is SQVTM and CDR2 is ANQGSEA. The CDR3 is CSVGLAGPYEQYF. CDR3 sequence (DNA): TGCAGCGTTGGTTTAGCGGGACCTTACGAGCAGTACTTC.

The chain has TRBV10-1 and TRBJ1-2, with a tentative D call TRBD1 (6 bases). This CDR3 has 13 residues. V lost 2 bases and J lost 14, with 18 bases in between. In germline, CDR1 is WNHNN, CDR2 SYGVQD (reference sequence). The CDR3 loop is CASSESLGAKGTF. Written as DNA, the CDR3 is TGCGCCAGCAGTGAGAGTTTGGGGGCCAAAGGGACCTTC.

The rearrangement joins TRBV10-1 to TRBJ1-1, with a tentative D call TRBD1 (6 bases). CDR1 is WNHNN, CDR2 SYGVQD, per germline (reference sequence). The CDR3 is 13 amino acids. Trimming cost V 6 bases and J 2 bases, with 10 bases left between them. CDR3 in amino acids: CASSRDTNTEAFF. CDR3 bases: TGCGCCAGCAGCCGGGACACCAACACTGAAGCTTTCTTT.

J is TRBJ2-5 and V is TRBV7-3, with D possibly being TRBD2 (6 bases). Germline V gene lookup returns CDR1 SGHTA and CDR2 FQGTGA. CDR3 length: 13 amino acids. The germline V and J ends were trimmed by 5 bases and 2 bases, with 9 bases remaining between them. The CDR3 sequence: CASSAGRQETQYF. DNA for the CDR3: TGTGCCAGCAGCGCGGGACGGCAAGAGACCCAGTACTTC.

The chain couples TRBV6-1 to TRBJ1-2, with 9 bases that match TRBD1. This CDR3 comprises 19 residues. V trimming: 2 bases; J trimming: 5 bases; junction bases outside the gene matches: 18. Germline lookup yields CDR1 MNHNS and CDR2 SASEGT. CDR3 nucleotide sequence: TGTGCCAGCAGTGAATGGGAGCGGGACAGGGCGCCCCAACTATATGGCTACACCTTC. It codes for CASSEWERDRAPQLYGYTF.

V usage is TRBV5-4 and J usage is TRBJ2-2; D is unresolved. Trimming removed 4 bases from V and 0 bases from J, with 10 bases in between. Germline V gene lookup returns CDR1 SGHNT and CDR2 YYREEE (reference sequence). This CDR3 spans 15 amino acids. The CDR3: CASSPERPNTGELFF. CDR3 DNA: TGTGCCAGCAGCCCCGAGAGGCCGAACACCGGGGAGCTGTTTTTT.

The rearrangement links TRBV7-9 to TRBJ2-1; D uncertain. The CDR3 contains 16 residues. Per germline, CDR1 SEHNR and CDR2 FQNEAQ (reference sequence). V was cut by 5 bases and J by 7 bases, with 21 bases left in between. CDR3 sequence: CASSPNLRGDPNEQFF. The CDR3 nucleotides read TGTGCCAGCAGCCCCAACTTGCGCGGAGACCCTAATGAGCAGTTCTTC.